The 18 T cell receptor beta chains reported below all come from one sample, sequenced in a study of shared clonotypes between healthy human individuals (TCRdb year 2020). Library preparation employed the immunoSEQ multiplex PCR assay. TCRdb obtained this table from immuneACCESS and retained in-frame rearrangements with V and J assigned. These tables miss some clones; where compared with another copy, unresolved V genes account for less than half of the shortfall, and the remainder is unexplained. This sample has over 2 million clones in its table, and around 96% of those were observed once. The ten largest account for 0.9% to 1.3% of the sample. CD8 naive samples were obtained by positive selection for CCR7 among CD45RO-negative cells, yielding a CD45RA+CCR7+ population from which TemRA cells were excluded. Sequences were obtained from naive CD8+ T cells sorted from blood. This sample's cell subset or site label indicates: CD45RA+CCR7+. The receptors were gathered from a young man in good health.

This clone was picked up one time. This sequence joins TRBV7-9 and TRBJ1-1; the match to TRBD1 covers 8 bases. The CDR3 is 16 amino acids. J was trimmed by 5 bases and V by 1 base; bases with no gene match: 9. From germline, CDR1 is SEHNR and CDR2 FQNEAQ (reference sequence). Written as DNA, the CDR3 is TGTGCCAGCAGCTTAGGTGAACAGGGGGTAGGAACTGAAGCTTTCTTT. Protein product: CASSLGEQGVGTEAFF.

The CDR3 reads CASSLNETGSHSPLHF. In nucleotides, the CDR3 is TGTGCCAGCAGCTTAAACGAGACAGGTTCTCATTCACCCCTCCACTTT. This chain links TRBV7-3 with TRBJ1-6, with D tentatively TRBD1 (6 bases). V lost 1 base, J lost 8 bases, and 15 bases lay in between. The CDR3 is made up of 16 amino acids. Germline V gene data show CDR1 as SGHTA and CDR2 as FQGTGA.

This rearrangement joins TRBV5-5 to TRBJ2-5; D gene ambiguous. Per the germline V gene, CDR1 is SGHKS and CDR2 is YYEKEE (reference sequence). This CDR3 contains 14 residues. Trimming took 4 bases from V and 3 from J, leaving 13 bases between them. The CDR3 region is CASSQSTNEETQYF. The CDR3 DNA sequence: TGTGCCAGCAGCCAGAGCACTAATGAAGAGACCCAGTACTTC.

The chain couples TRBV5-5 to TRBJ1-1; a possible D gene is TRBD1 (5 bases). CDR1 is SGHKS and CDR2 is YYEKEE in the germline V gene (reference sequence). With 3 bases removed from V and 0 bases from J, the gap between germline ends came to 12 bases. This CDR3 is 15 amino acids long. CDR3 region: CASSYGTGMNTEAFF. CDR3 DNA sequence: TGTGCCAGCAGCTATGGGACGGGTATGAACACTGAAGCTTTCTTT.

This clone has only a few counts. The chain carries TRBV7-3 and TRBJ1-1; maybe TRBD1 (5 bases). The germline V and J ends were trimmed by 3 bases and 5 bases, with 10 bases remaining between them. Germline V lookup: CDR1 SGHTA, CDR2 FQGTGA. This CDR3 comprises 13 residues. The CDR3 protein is CASSLDWGTEAFF. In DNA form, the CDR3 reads TGTGCCAGCAGCTTGGACTGGGGGACTGAAGCTTTCTTT.

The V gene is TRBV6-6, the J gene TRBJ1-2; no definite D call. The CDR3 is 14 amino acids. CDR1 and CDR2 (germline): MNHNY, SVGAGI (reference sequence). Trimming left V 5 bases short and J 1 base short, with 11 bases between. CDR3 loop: CASSPQEFNYGYTF. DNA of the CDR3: TGTGCCAGCAGTCCCCAGGAGTTTAACTATGGCTACACCTTC.

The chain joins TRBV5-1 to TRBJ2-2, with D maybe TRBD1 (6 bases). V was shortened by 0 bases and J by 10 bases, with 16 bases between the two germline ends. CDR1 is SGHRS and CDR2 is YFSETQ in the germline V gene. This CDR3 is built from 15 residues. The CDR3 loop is CASSLVQGLEEELFF. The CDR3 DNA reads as TGCGCCAGCAGCTTGGTTCAGGGGTTAGAGGAGGAGCTGTTTTTT.

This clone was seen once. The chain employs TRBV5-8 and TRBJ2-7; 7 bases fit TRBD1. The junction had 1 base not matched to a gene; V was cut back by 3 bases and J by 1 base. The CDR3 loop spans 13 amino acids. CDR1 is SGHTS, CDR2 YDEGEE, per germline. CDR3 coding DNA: TGTGCCAGCAGCTGGGGACAGTCCTACGAGCAGTACTTC. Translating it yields CASSWGQSYEQYF.

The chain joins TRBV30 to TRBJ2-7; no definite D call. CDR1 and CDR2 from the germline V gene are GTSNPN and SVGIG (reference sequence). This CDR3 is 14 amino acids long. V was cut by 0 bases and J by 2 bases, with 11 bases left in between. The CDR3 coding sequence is TGTGCCTGGAGTGTCATCAGTGGTCCCTACGAGCAGTACTTC. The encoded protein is CAWSVISGPYEQYF. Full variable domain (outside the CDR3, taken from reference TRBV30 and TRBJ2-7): SQTIHQWPATLVQPVGSPLSLECTVEGTSNPNLYWYRQAAGRGLQLLFYSVGIGQISSEVPQNLSASRPQDRQFILSSKKLLLSDSGFYLCAWSVISGPYEQYFGPGTRLTVT.

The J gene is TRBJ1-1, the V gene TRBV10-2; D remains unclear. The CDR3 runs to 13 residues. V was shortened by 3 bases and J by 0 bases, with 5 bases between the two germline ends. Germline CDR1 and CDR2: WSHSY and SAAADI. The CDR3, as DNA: TGCGCCAGCAGTGATACAGTGAACACTGAAGCTTTCTTT. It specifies CASSDTVNTEAFF.

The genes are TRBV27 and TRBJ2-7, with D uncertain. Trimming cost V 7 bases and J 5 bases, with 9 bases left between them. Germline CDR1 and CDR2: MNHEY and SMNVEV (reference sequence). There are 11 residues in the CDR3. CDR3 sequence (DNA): TGTGCCAGCACATGGCTCCACGAGCAGTACTTC. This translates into CASTWLHEQYF.

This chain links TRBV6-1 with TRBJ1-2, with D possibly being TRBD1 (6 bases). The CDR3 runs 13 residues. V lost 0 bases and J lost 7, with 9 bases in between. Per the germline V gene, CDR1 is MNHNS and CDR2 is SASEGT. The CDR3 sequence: CASSEARGGGYTF. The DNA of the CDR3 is TGTGCCAGCAGTGAAGCCAGGGGTGGTGGCTACACCTTC.

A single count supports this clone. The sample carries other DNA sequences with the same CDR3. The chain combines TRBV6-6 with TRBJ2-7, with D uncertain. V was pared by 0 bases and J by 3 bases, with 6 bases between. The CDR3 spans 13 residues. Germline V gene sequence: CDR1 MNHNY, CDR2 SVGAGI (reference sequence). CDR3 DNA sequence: TGTGCCAGCAGTTACTCGAATGTCTACGAGCAGTACTTC. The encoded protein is CASSYSNVYEQYF.

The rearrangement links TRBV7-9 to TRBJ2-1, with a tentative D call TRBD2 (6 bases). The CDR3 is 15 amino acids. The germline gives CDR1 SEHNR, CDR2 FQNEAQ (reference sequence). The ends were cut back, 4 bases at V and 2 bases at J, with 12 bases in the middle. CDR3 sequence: CASSSSGLPYNEQFF. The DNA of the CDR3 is TGTGCCAGCAGCTCATCGGGACTCCCCTACAATGAGCAGTTCTTC.

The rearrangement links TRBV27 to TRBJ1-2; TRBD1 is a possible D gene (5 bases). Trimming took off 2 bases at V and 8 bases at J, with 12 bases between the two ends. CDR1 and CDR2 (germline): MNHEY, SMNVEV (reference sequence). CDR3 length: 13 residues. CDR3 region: CASSLSAGYGYTF. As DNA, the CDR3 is TGTGCCAGCAGTTTAAGCGCAGGGTACGGCTACACCTTC.

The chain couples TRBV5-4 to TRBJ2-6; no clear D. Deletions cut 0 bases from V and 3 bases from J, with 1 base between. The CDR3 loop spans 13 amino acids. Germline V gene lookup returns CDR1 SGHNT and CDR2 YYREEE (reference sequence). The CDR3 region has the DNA TGTGCCAGCAGCTTGGATGGGGCCAACGTCCTGACTTTC. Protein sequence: CASSLDGANVLTF.

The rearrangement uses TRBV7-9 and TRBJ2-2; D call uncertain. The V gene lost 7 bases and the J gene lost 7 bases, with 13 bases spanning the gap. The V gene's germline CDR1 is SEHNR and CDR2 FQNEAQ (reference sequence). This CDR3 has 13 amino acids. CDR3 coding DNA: TGTGCCAGCACCCCACCCCCCGGCGGGGAGCTGTTTTTT. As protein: CASTPPPGGELFF. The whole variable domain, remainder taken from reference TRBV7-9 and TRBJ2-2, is DTGVSQNPRHKITKRGQNVTFRCDPISEHNRLYWYRQTLGQGPEFLTYFQNEAQLEKSRLLSDRFSAERPKGSFSTLEIQRTEQGDSAMYLCASTPPPGGELFFGEGSRLTVL.

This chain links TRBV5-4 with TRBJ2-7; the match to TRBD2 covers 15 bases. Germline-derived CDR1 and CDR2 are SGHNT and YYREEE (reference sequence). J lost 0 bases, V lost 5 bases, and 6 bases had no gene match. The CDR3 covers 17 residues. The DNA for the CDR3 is TGTGCCAGCAGTTCCGGGACTAGCGGGAGGAGCTCCTACGAGCAGTACTTC. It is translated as CASSSGTSGRSSYEQYF.